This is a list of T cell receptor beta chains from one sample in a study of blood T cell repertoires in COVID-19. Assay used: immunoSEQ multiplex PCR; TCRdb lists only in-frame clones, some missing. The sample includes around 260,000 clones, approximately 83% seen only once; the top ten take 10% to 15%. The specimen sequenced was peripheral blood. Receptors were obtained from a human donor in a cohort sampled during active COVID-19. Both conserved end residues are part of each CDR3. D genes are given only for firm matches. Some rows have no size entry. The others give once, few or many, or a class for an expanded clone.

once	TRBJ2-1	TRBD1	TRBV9	CASSAKTGTGGNEQFF	TGTGCCAGCAGCGCAAAAACCGGGACAGGGGGCAATGAGCAGTTCTTC
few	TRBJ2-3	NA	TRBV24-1	CATSDHRAGRTDTQYF	TGTGCCACCAGTGATCATAGGGCAGGGCGCACAGATACGCAGTATTTT
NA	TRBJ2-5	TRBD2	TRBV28	CASSSRLAGKETQYF	TGTGCCAGCAGTTCTCGACTAGCGGGGAAAGAGACCCAGTACTTC
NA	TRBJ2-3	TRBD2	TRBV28	CASSSIAGAAVTQYF	TGTGCCAGCAGTTCGATAGCGGGAGCCGCAGTTACGCAGTATTTT
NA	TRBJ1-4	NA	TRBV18	CASSPQGGDEKLFF	TGTGCCAGCTCACCACAAGGGGGAGATGAAAAACTGTTTTTT
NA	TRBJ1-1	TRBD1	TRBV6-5	CASSRQGAMTEAFF	TGTGCCAGCAGTCGACAGGGGGCTATGACTGAAGCTTTCTTT
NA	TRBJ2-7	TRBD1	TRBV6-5	CASSSHFGQAYEQYF	TGTGCCAGCAGTTCACATTTCGGACAGGCCTACGAGCAGTACTTC
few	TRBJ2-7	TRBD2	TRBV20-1	CSASRTSGIGEQYF	TGCAGTGCTAGTAGGACTAGCGGGATTGGCGAGCAGTACTTC
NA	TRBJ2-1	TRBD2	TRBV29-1	CSADWEGAEQFF	TGCAGCGCTGACTGGGAGGGAGCTGAGCAGTTCTTC
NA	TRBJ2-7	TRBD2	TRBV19	CASNTLAGGPNEQYF	TGTGCCAGTAATACCCTAGCGGGAGGGCCGAACGAGCAGTACTTC
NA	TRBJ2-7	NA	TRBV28	CASRTGYEQYF	TGTGCCAGCAGGACTGGCTACGAGCAGTACTTC
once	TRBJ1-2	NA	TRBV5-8	CASGVGANYGYTF	TGTGCCAGCGGAGTGGGAGCTAACTATGGCTACACCTTC
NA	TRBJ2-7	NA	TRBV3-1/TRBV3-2	CASSHGQGTSEQYF	TGTGCCAGCAGCCACGGACAGGGGACTAGCGAGCAGTACTTC
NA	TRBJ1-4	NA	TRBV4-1	CASRPPSGWGGNEKLFF	TGCGCCAGCAGGCCACCCTCGGGCTGGGGAGGTAATGAAAAACTGTTTTTT
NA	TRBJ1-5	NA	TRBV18	CASSPTAGGGNQPQHF	TGTGCCAGCTCACCGACCGCTGGGGGGGGAAATCAGCCCCAGCATTTT
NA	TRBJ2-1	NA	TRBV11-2	CASSFLTTDNEQFF	TGTGCCAGCAGCTTCCTTACTACTGACAATGAGCAGTTCTTC
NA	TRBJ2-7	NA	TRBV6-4	CASSNLHTGRDYEQYF	TGTGCCAGCAGTAATCTGCATACAGGGAGGGACTACGAGCAGTACTTC
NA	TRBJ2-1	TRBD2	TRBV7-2	CASSPQTSGRPDEQFF	TGTGCCAGCAGCCCGCAGACTAGCGGGAGGCCGGATGAGCAGTTCTTC
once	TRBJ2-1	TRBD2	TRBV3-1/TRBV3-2	CASSASGAGGEGNEQFF	TGTGCCAGCAGCGCAAGTGGTGCGGGAGGGGAGGGCAATGAGCAGTTCTTC
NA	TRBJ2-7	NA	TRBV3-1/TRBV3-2	CASHRFLIYF	TGTGCCAGCCACAGATTTTTAATTTACTTC
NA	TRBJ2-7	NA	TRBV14	CASSQTSYEQYF	TGTGCCAGCAGCCAAACTTCCTACGAGCAGTACTTC
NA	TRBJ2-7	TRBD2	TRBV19	CASSPVRTSGTYEQYF	TGTGCCAGTAGTCCCGTTCGGACTAGCGGAACCTACGAGCAGTACTTC
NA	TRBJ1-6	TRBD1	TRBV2	CASSSGTGMSPLHF	TGTGCCAGCAGTTCCGGGACAGGGATGTCACCCCTCCACTTT
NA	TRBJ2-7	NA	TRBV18	CASSLRLDPTSYEQYF	TGTGCCAGCTCACTCCGACTCGATCCGACCTCCTACGAGCAGTACTTC
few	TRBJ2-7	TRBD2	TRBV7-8	CASSLSSSGSGEQYF	TGTGCCAGCAGCTTAAGCTCTAGCGGGAGCGGGGAGCAGTACTTC
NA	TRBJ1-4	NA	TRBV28	CASSASREGEKLFF	TGTGCCAGCAGTGCCAGCAGGGAAGGGGAAAAACTGTTTTTT
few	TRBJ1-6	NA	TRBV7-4	CASSLKGASSSSYNSPLHF	TGTGCCAGCAGCTTAAAGGGAGCCTCCTCAAGCTCCTATAATTCACCCCTCCACTTT
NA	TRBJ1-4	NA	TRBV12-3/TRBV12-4	CASTTGSEKLFF	TGTGCCAGCACAACGGGGTCTGAAAAACTGTTTTTT
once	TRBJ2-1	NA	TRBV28	CASRITGVGPRDNEQFF	TGTGCCAGCAGGATTACGGGGGTCGGACCACGAGACAATGAGCAGTTCTTC
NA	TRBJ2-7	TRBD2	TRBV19	CASSIAAGATYEQYF	TGTGCCAGTAGTATCGCAGCGGGAGCAACCTACGAGCAGTACTTC